The rows below give T cell receptor beta chains drawn from one sample of a study of cytomegalovirus exposure and HLA in healthy donors. The protocol was immunoSEQ multiplex PCR, while the TCRdb copy is restricted to in-frame clones and leaves out a portion. The sample holds fewer than 100,000 clones. Sequencing was done on a sample of PBMCs. Source of these receptors: a man in his fifties in good health and CMV-seronegative. Both conserved end residues are part of each CDR3. Each record gives: J gene, D gene, V gene, CDR3 DNA, CDR3 protein. A D gene is named only where the DNA matches it firmly.

J: TRBJ2-1; D: NA; V: TRBV5-1; DNA: TGCGCCAGCAGCTACGGACAGTCTAGCTCCTACAATGAGCAGTTCTTC; CDR3: CASSYGQSSSYNEQFF
J: TRBJ2-4; D: TRBD1; V: TRBV5-4; DNA: TGTGCCAGCAGCTTGGATGACAGGGATAGGTACTTC; CDR3: CASSLDDRDRYF
J: TRBJ1-5; D: TRBD1; V: TRBV6-5; DNA: TGTGCCAGCAGACCCAGCGGGACAGGGGGCTGGGCCCAGCATTTT; CDR3: CASRPSGTGGWAQHF
J: TRBJ1-2; D: TRBD1; V: TRBV29-1; DNA: TGCAGCGTGGGAACAGGGGCTGGTGCTGGCTACACCTTC; CDR3: CSVGTGAGAGYTF
J: TRBJ2-5; D: TRBD1; V: TRBV2; DNA: TGTGCCAGCACCGGGGGACAGGGGGCTCCCGGGGGAGAGACCCAGTACTTC; CDR3: CASTGGQGAPGGETQYF
J: TRBJ2-1; D: TRBD2; V: TRBV20-1; DNA: TGCAGTGCTCCTAGCGGGCGTGAGCAGTTCTTC; CDR3: CSAPSGREQFF
J: TRBJ2-7; D: TRBD2; V: TRBV2; DNA: TGTGCCAGCTTTCAAGCGGGGACGAACTACGAGCAGTACTTC; CDR3: CASFQAGTNYEQYF
J: TRBJ1-3; D: TRBD1; V: TRBV4-2; DNA: TGTGCCAGCAGCCAACAGGGGACAGCTGGAAACACCATATATTTT; CDR3: CASSQQGTAGNTIYF
J: TRBJ2-1; D: NA; V: TRBV7-9; DNA: TGTGCCAGCAGCCACGGGGGAAGCGGTGAGCAGTTCTTC; CDR3: CASSHGGSGEQFF
J: TRBJ2-1; D: TRBD1; V: TRBV7-9; DNA: TGTGCCAGCAGCGCTGACAGGGGTGATGAGCAGTTCTTC; CDR3: CASSADRGDEQFF
J: TRBJ2-5; D: TRBD2; V: TRBV5-8; DNA: TGTGCCAGCAGCCAGGGACTAGCGGGGGGCCGGTACCAAGAGACCCAGTACTTC; CDR3: CASSQGLAGGRYQETQYF
J: TRBJ2-7; D: NA; V: TRBV27; DNA: TGTGCCAGCAGCGCCCTCACGGGAGGGGGCCTGATCTCCTACGAGCAGTACTTC; CDR3: CASSALTGGGLISYEQYF
J: TRBJ1-4; D: NA; V: TRBV28; DNA: TGTGCCAGCAGTTTTACAGGGCTAAGAGAAAAACTGTTTTTT; CDR3: CASSFTGLREKLFF
J: TRBJ2-7; D: NA; V: TRBV19; DNA: TGTGCCAGTAGGCGCCAGGCCCACTCCTACGAGCAGTACTTC; CDR3: CASRRQAHSYEQYF
J: TRBJ1-1; D: NA; V: TRBV18; DNA: TGTGCCAGCTCCCTTCGACAGGAACAAATGAACACTGAAGCTTTCTTT; CDR3: CASSLRQEQMNTEAFF
J: TRBJ1-1; D: NA; V: TRBV6-5; DNA: TGTGCCAGCAGTTACGTCGGACAGCCGCGCACTGAAGCTTTCTTT; CDR3: CASSYVGQPRTEAFF
J: TRBJ2-7; D: TRBD2; V: TRBV18; DNA: TGTGCCAGCTCCATCCCGGGGGGCTCCTACGAGCAGTACTTC; CDR3: CASSIPGGSYEQYF
J: TRBJ1-1; D: NA; V: TRBV5-8; DNA: TGCGAAACTTACTTGAACACTGAAGCTTTCTTT; CDR3: CETYLNTEAFF
J: TRBJ1-1; D: TRBD1; V: TRBV5-1; DNA: TGCGCCAGCAGCTTGGGGGGGACAGGGGGAACTGAAGCTTTCTTT; CDR3: CASSLGGTGGTEAFF
J: TRBJ1-5; D: TRBD1; V: TRBV19; DNA: TGTGCCAGTCTGGGGACAGGATTCAATCAGCCCCAGCATTTT; CDR3: CASLGTGFNQPQHF
J: TRBJ2-1; D: TRBD1; V: TRBV28; DNA: TGTGCCAGCAGTTTTTACGGGACAGGGGGCTACAATGAGCAGTTCTTC; CDR3: CASSFYGTGGYNEQFF
J: TRBJ2-2; D: TRBD2; V: TRBV5-1; DNA: TGCGCCAGCAGCTTGCGAGCGGGGGACGTCACCGGGGAGCTGTTTTTT; CDR3: CASSLRAGDVTGELFF
J: TRBJ1-2; D: TRBD1; V: TRBV5-4; DNA: TGTGCCAGCAGCTTGGTCGGGACAGGGGGCCGAGGCTACACCTTC; CDR3: CASSLVGTGGRGYTF
J: TRBJ1-5; D: NA; V: TRBV5-6; DNA: TGTGCCAGCAGCTTGGGTCTTCGGTGGAATCAGCCCCAGCATTTT; CDR3: CASSLGLRWNQPQHF
J: TRBJ2-7; D: TRBD2; V: TRBV10-3; DNA: TGTGCCATCAGCAAGGGAGCGGGGGGGCGCAACGAGCAGTACTTC; CDR3: CAISKGAGGRNEQYF
J: TRBJ2-3; D: TRBD2; V: TRBV9; DNA: TGTGCCAGCAGCGTATTTAGCGGGGCCCGCACAGATACGCAGTATTTT; CDR3: CASSVFSGARTDTQYF
J: TRBJ2-2; D: TRBD1; V: TRBV4-3; DNA: TGCGCCAGCAGCCTGAACCCCCCAGGGGGCGCGTCCGGGGAGCTGTTTTTT; CDR3: CASSLNPPGGASGELFF
J: TRBJ1-2; D: TRBD1; V: TRBV5-1; DNA: TGCGCCAGCAGCTTCGGGGACAGCTATGGCTACACCTTC; CDR3: CASSFGDSYGYTF
J: TRBJ2-1; D: TRBD2; V: TRBV30; DNA: TGTGCCTGGAGTTTAACCTTTTCTAGCGGGACAAACAATGAGCAGTTCTTC; CDR3: CAWSLTFSSGTNNEQFF
J: TRBJ2-2; D: NA; V: TRBV29-1; DNA: TGCAGCGCAGAACCTGGGGGAGGCGGGGAGCTGTTTTTT; CDR3: CSAEPGGGGELFF
J: TRBJ2-1; D: NA; V: TRBV9; DNA: TGTGCCAGCAGCGCTATACAGGGTGACAATGAGCAGTTCTTC; CDR3: CASSAIQGDNEQFF
J: TRBJ2-7; D: NA; V: TRBV7-6; DNA: TGTGCCAGCAGCTTGGGGGGTCTAGGGAAGCAGTACTTC; CDR3: CASSLGGLGKQYF
J: TRBJ2-7; D: NA; V: TRBV14; DNA: TGTGCCAGCAGCTTTCGGGTCTACGAGCAGTACTTC; CDR3: CASSFRVYEQYF
J: TRBJ2-3; D: NA; V: TRBV7-9; DNA: TGTGCCAGCAGGAAGGGAGAAGGCCCAGATACGCAGTATTTT; CDR3: CASRKGEGPDTQYF
J: TRBJ1-2; D: NA; V: TRBV10-3; DNA: TGTGCCATCAGCTGGACAGTCTCCTATGGCTACACCTTC; CDR3: CAISWTVSYGYTF
J: TRBJ2-5; D: NA; V: TRBV7-2; DNA: TGTGCCAGCAGCTTAGCGGGGGGGCCGGGAGAGACCCAGTACTTC; CDR3: CASSLAGGPGETQYF
J: TRBJ1-6; D: TRBD1; V: TRBV5-1; DNA: TGCGCCAGCAGTTCGGGACAGCAGAGCTCCTATAATTCACCCCTCCACTTT; CDR3: CASSSGQQSSYNSPLHF
J: TRBJ2-7; D: NA; V: TRBV7-6; DNA: TGTGCCAGCAGCTTACGTCAAGGGGGTGCCTACGAGCAGTACTTC; CDR3: CASSLRQGGAYEQYF
J: TRBJ1-1; D: NA; V: TRBV5-1; DNA: TGCGCCAGCAGCCGCGGACAGAGTACATTTCTCCGTGGCACTGAAGCTTTCTTT; CDR3: CASSRGQSTFLRGTEAFF
J: TRBJ1-5; D: NA; V: TRBV6-6; DNA: TGTGCCAGCAGTTCCTCAGACAGTAGGAGCAATCAGCCCCAGCATTTT; CDR3: CASSSSDSRSNQPQHF
J: TRBJ1-6; D: NA; V: TRBV7-9; DNA: TGTGCCAGCAGCCCAGACGGGAATTCACCCCTCCACTTT; CDR3: CASSPDGNSPLHF
J: TRBJ1-4; D: NA; V: TRBV5-1; DNA: TGCGCCAGCAGCATCCGGGGGGTCGCTAATGAAAAACTGTTTTTT; CDR3: CASSIRGVANEKLFF